This T cell receptor beta chain was profiled in a study of CD8+CD57+ T cells in acquired aplastic anemia. Study conclusions and caveats: Patients and controls shared 25 to 30 CD8+ CDR3 sequences, which appeared highly expressed in patients and within their immunodominant clones.

The template used for profiling TCR beta VDJ and CDR3 was genomic DNA. TCRdb called the reads again in MiXCR, with one record for every CDR3 protein. In the table there are roughly 80,000 distinct CDR3 sequences, just over 70% of which are singletons. Of note for this clonotype: The antigen is undetermined.

CD8+CD57+ cell expansion, shown by flow cytometry, had occurred in the patients selected for sequencing. This CDR3 has 14 residues. CDR1 and CDR2 (germline): SNHLY, FYNNEI. Trimming took 8 bases from V and 1 from J; bases not matched to a gene: 3. The chain recombines TRBV2 with TRBJ1-1; 11 nucleotides align to TRBD1. The sequence was obtained from a human donor with aplastic anemia. The specimen was sorted CD4+, CD8+, or CD8+CD57+ T cells (not recorded which) from PBMCs. The CDR3 DNA is TGTGCCAGCGGTGGGACAGGGGGGAACACTGAAGCTTTCTTT. It is translated as CASGGTGGNTEAFF.